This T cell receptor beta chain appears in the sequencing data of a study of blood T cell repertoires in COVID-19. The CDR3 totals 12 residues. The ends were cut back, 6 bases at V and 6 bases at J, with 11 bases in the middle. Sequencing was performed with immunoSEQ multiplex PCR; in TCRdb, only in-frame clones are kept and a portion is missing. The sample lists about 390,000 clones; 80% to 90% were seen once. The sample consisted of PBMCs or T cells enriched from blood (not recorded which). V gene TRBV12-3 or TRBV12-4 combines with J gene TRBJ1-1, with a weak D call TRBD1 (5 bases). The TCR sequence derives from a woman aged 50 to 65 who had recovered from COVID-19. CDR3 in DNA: TGTGCCAGCAGGACTAGGGGTGCTGAAGCTTTCTTT. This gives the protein CASRTRGAEAFF.